This T cell receptor (beta chain) was obtained from a study of T cells in localized non-small cell lung cancer (dated by TCRdb to the early 2020s). With regard to the full study: Comparing tumors with uninvolved tumor-adjacent lungs, the study looked at the T cell repertoires of hundreds of patients with early-stage NSCLC. The cohort was made up of approximately 250 treatment-naive NSCLC patients whose localized lung tumors had been resected. NSCLC patients had a mean age of roughly 66 years, and 129 were male and around 110 female. Broad study findings and their caveats: Because the study design was exploratory, TCR variables were selected using unadjusted p-values without false-discovery rate correction. Uninvolved tumor-adjacent lung showed the highest T cell clonality, higher than tumor, which suggests more focused antigenic responses in the uninvolved tumor-adjacent lung. A median of around 57 of the top 100 tumor clones turned up in the paired uninvolved adjacent lung, and under 30 of those clones also ranked among the top 100 of that same adjacent lung. Multi-region tumor sequencing was not performed, so intratumor heterogeneity could not be excluded. Higher T cell density in blood was associated with longer overall survival, whereas higher clonality in adjacent lung was associated with shorter survival.

The CDR3, cysteine through phenylalanine, is 15 amino acids long. The CDR3 DNA has 45 bases and is translated from base 1. Based on the germline V gene, the CDR1 and CDR2 sequences are SGHTA and FQGNSA. Trimming costs V 5 bases and J 0 bases, and their ends lie 11 bases apart. Regarding this clone: It has no known antigen specificity. There are no base qualities to consult, and no much larger clone falls within one base.

The immunoSEQ Assay was used to sequence TCR beta CDR3 regions from DNA. The original pipeline was this. To compute T cell density, TCR beta template counts were normalized to usable DNA, which was estimated by amplifying housekeeping genes. Richness was estimated using the preseqR package, with extrapolation to 400,000 templates for PBMC samples and to 120,000 templates for tissue samples. Clonality was defined by subtracting Pielou's evenness from one. Differential abundance testing on productive amino-acid clonotypes, with a minimum total count of 5 and an alpha of 0.1, was used to identify tissue-enriched TCRs. The Jaccard Index and the Morisita Overlap Index were used to measure repertoire overlap between compartments. GLIPH grouped TCR beta CDR3s together with public tetramer-defined viral CDR3s, and a viral motif had to include at least three viral sequences and show V-gene enrichment. Imported from immuneACCESS, the table was reduced by TCRdb to in-frame sequences with V and J called. These copies leave out some clones; in studies compared against another copy, an unresolved V gene accounts for under half, and the cause of the remainder is not known. The D gene and trimming were derived from the DNA, and the V and J assignments and clone size from that table. The sample data list approximately 15,000 clones, and about 85% of these were observed just once. The ten top clones hold around 25% of the sample.

At diagnosis, peripheral blood, uninvolved tumor-adjacent lung and tumor were collected and stored as a combination of fresh-frozen and FFPE material. Blood samples were analyzed as peripheral blood mononuclear cells for TCR repertoire profiling. The receptor's source is a female donor at least 60 years old with stage I squamous cell lung carcinoma. The specimen was peripheral blood, collected before any cancer treatment. The chain is assembled from TRBV7-2 and TRBJ2-1; the D gene is perhaps TRBD2, from 5 matching bases. CDR3 loop: CASSPGLHSYNEQFF. The nucleotide sequence is TGTGCCAGCAGCCCCGGACTCCACTCCTACAATGAGCAGTTCTTC.